Below are 15 T cell receptor beta chains sequenced from a single sample in a study of T cells in Graves' hyperthyroidism and ophthalmopathy. RNA transcripts served as the template for amplifying TCR beta CDR3 regions. During a first-round RT-PCR of the TCR CDR3, the HTBI primer set was used. TCRdb reanalysed the multiplex PCR reads using MiXCR and keeps one entry per CDR3 protein. This sample carries over 200,000 distinct CDR3 sequences, roughly 17% of them seen once, and the ten largest clones take around 52%. The sample was blood. These receptors all stem from a man aged 45-60 years with Graves' hyperthyroidism.

The chain employs TRBV24-1 and TRBJ2-5; 9 positions agree with TRBD1. J was trimmed by 2 bases and V by 7 bases; bases with no gene match: 4. CDR1 is KGHDR and CDR2 is SFDVKD in the germline V gene. This CDR3 comprises 14 residues. The CDR3 coding sequence is TGTGCCACCAGGGGACAGGGTTCGCAAGAGACCCAGTACTTC. Its protein product is CATRGQGSQETQYF.

This clonotype was found many times. The chain carries TRBV24-1 and TRBJ2-6, with no clear D. The germline V gene encodes CDR1 KGHDR and CDR2 SFDVKD. The CDR3 is 13 residues long. Deletions cut 4 bases from V and 0 bases from J, with 0 bases between. The CDR3 here is CATSDSGANVLTF. In nucleotides, the CDR3 is TGTGCCACCAGTGACTCTGGGGCCAACGTCCTGACTTTC.

This clonotype was observed at least ten times. J is TRBJ1-5 and V is TRBV2; no reliable D call. V lost 5 bases, J lost 2 bases, and 13 bases lay in between. The CDR3 is 15 residues long. The germline V gene has CDR1 SNHLY and CDR2 FYNNEI. The DNA for the CDR3 is TGTGCCAGCAGTCGGGCTCGATACGGCAATCAGCCCCAGCATTTT. This sequence encodes CASSRARYGNQPQHF.

The sample holds a few counts of this clonotype. The rearrangement links TRBV5-1 to TRBJ2-2; 11 bases are shared with TRBD2. The CDR3 length is 15 residues. Trimming cost V 7 bases and J 9 bases; bases outside gene matches: 11. Germline V gene data show CDR1 as SGHRS and CDR2 as YFSETQ. For the CDR3, the DNA is TGCGCCAGCTGTGAGAGACTAGCGGGAAATAGGGAGCTGTTTTTT. Encoded protein: CASCERLAGNRELFF. The entire variable domain, with the rest obtained from reference TRBV5-1 and TRBJ2-2, is as follows: KAGVTQTPRYLIKTRGQQVTLSCSPISGHRSVSWYQQTPGQGLQFLFEYFSETQRNKGNFPGRFSGRQFSNSRSEMNVSTLELGDSALYLCASCERLAGNRELFFGEGSRLTVL.

This clonotype was seen at least ten times. DNA of the CDR3: TGTGCCAGCAGCTTAAATCGGGGGGATTATTCACCCCTCCACTTT. Translation gives CASSLNRGDYSPLHF. This rearrangement joins TRBV7-2 to TRBJ1-6; tentative D call: TRBD1 (5 bases). This CDR3 has 15 amino acids. Germline V gives CDR1 SGHTA, CDR2 FQGNSA. Trimming shortened V by 2 bases and J by 8 bases, and 13 bases separated the two germline ends. Combining the CDR3 with reference TRBV7-2 and TRBJ1-6 gives the whole variable domain GAGVSQSPSNKVTEKGKDVELRCDPISGHTALYWYRQSLGQGLEFLIYFQGNSAPDKSGLPSDRFSAERTGGSVSTLTIQRTQQEDSAVYLCASSLNRGDYSPLHFGNGTRLTVT.

This clonotype was recorded a few times. This chain connects TRBV28 to TRBJ2-5; D is possibly TRBD1 (5 bases). V lost 5 bases, J lost 5 bases, and 18 bases lay in between. The CDR3 sequence is 15 residues long. The germline V gene encodes CDR1 MDHEN and CDR2 SYDVKM. The CDR3 sequence is CASSTHTGPRETQYF. DNA of the CDR3: TGTGCCAGCAGTACTCATACAGGCCCTCGGGAGACCCAGTACTTC.

This clonotype was seen a few times. The gene calls are TRBV30 and TRBJ1-4; TRBD1 matches 7 bases. The CDR3 totals 13 residues. The V segment lost 6 bases and the J segment 7 bases; nucleotides outside the gene matches: 8. Looked up from germline, CDR1 is GTSNPN and CDR2 is SVGIG (reference sequence). DNA of the CDR3: TGTGCCTGCCAGAACAGGGGTGGTGAAAAACTGTTTTTT. Translating it yields CACQNRGGEKLFF.

The chain employs TRBV4-2 and TRBJ1-1; the D gene is possibly TRBD1 (6 bases). The length of the CDR3 is 16 residues. In germline, CDR1 is LGHNA, CDR2 YNFKEQ. The V and J ends lost 0 bases and 1 base respectively, with 12 bases between them. CDR3 coding DNA: TGTGCCAGCAGCCAAGAACAGGGTGGAGGGAACACTGAAGCTTTCTTT. This sequence encodes CASSQEQGGGNTEAFF.

In its sample, this clonotype was seen many times. The J gene is TRBJ2-7, the V gene TRBV7-2, with 7 nucleotides matching TRBD2. Germline lookup yields CDR1 SGHTA and CDR2 FQGNSA. V shed 5 bases and J 4 bases; nucleotides not matched to a gene: 5. This CDR3 comprises 13 residues. In nucleotides, the CDR3 is TGTGCCAGCAGCATTCAGCGGGATTACGAGCAGTACTTC. This gives the protein CASSIQRDYEQYF.

To note about this clonotype: This may arise from a read error, as a much more abundant clone is one base away. The chain links TRBV20-1 to TRBJ2-3; D unresolved. Germline CDR1 is DFQATT and CDR2 is SNEGSKA (reference sequence). The germline V and J ends were trimmed by 0 bases and 4 bases, with 11 bases remaining between them. The CDR3 runs to 14 residues. For the CDR3, the DNA is TGCAGTGCTAGAGATGTGTTGGGCGCAGATACGCAGTATTTT. This codes for CSARDVLGADTQYF.

This clonotype was observed many times. The chain combines TRBV28 with TRBJ2-3; tentatively, D is TRBD2 (6 bases). V was pared by 6 bases and J by 6 bases, with 10 bases between. Germline V gene lookup returns CDR1 MDHEN and CDR2 SYDVKM. The CDR3 loop spans 12 amino acids. The CDR3 region is CASRDYLDTQYF. CDR3 sequence (DNA): TGTGCCAGCAGGGACTACCTGGATACGCAGTATTTT. The complete variable domain, with remaining parts taken from reference TRBV28 and TRBJ2-3, reads DVKVTQSSRYLVKRTGEKVFLECVQDMDHENMFWYRQDPGLGLRLIYFSYDVKMKEKGDIPEGYSVSREKKERFSLILESASTNQTSMYLCASRDYLDTQYFGPGTRLTVL.

The table lists this clonotype with many counts. The chain carries TRBV13 and TRBJ2-5; TRBD1 matches at 9 bases. CDR3 length equals 13 residues. The ends lost 4 bases at V and 3 bases at J; junction bases unmatched: 0. Germline loops: CDR1 PRHDT, CDR2 FYEKMQ (reference sequence). In DNA form, the CDR3 reads TGTGCCAGCAGCTGGACAGGGGAAGAGACCCAGTACTTC. Translating it yields CASSWTGEETQYF.

The table lists this clonotype with many counts. This sequence joins TRBV10-3 and TRBJ1-1, with 7 bases identical to TRBD1. CDR3 length equals 14 residues. V lost 3 bases and J lost 4; bases outside the gene matches: 5. In germline, CDR1 is ENHRY, CDR2 SYGVKD. As DNA, the CDR3 is TGTGCCATCAGTGATGGACAGGAGCGCACTGAAGCTTTCTTT. Translation: CAISDGQERTEAFF.

This clonotype was detected many times. This chain links TRBV2 with TRBJ2-7; TRBD1 matches at 7 bases. V lost 8 bases and J lost 3; bases outside the gene matches: 10. The CDR3 covers 14 residues. Germline lookup yields CDR1 SNHLY and CDR2 FYNNEI. CDR3 in amino acids: CASRTGTANYEQYF. CDR3 nucleotides: TGTGCCAGCCGGACCGGGACAGCTAACTACGAGCAGTACTTC. The variable domain in full, with the rest retrieved from reference TRBV2 and TRBJ2-7, is EPEVTQTPSHQVTQMGQEVILRCVPISNHLYFYWYRQILGQKVEFLVSFYNNEISEKSEIFDDQFSVERPDGSNFTLKIRSTKLEDSAMYFCASRTGTANYEQYFGPGTRLTVT.

The table lists this clonotype with many counts. The rearrangement joins TRBV20-1 to TRBJ1-5; a possible D gene is TRBD1 (5 bases). The germline V gene has CDR1 DFQATT and CDR2 SNEGSKA (reference sequence). V gave up 2 bases and J gave up 3 bases, with 11 bases separating them. CDR3 length equals 14 residues. The CDR3 DNA reads TGCAGTGCTAGAATCGGGGGGACCAATCAGCCCCAGCATTTT. This sequence encodes CSARIGGTNQPQHF.